This TCR beta chain was observed in a study of T cell responses to AZD1222 COVID-19 vaccine. Trimming cost V 0 bases and J 4 bases, with 6 bases left between them. The CDR3 extends over 13 amino acids. In germline, CDR1 is LNHNV, CDR2 YYDKDF (reference sequence). As regards this clone: No antigen is known for it.

Study observations and caveats: Rises in breadth and depth of Spike-specific TCRs came after two AZD1222 doses.

Produced via immunoSEQ multiplex PCR; TCRdb's table is partial and in-frame only. The sample has about 130,000 clones, just under 95% seen once; the top ten hold about 6.7%. This clonotype was obtained from an adult who received the AZD1222 COVID-19 vaccine. The material sequenced was peripheral blood, taken 28 days after the second AZD1222 dose. The rearrangement joins TRBV15 to TRBJ1-1; D is unclear. The CDR3 spells CATSRDRATEAFF. The CDR3 coding sequence is TGTGCCACCAGCAGAGATCGAGCCACTGAAGCTTTCTTT.